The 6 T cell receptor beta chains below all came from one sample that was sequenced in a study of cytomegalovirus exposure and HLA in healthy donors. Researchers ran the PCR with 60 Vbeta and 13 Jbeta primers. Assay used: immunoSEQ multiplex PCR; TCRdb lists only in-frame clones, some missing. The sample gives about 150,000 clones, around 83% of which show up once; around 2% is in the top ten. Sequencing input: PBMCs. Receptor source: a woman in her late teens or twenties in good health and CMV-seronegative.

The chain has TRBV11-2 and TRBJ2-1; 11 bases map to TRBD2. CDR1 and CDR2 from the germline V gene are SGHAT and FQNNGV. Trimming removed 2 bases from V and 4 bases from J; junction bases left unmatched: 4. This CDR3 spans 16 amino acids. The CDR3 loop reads CASSLMSSGGYNEQFF. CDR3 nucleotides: TGTGCCAGCAGCTTAATGTCTAGCGGGGGGTACAATGAGCAGTTCTTC. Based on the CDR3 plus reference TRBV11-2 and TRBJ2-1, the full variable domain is EAGVAQSPRYKIIEKRQSVAFWCNPISGHATLYWYQQILGQGPKLLIQFQNNGVVDDSQLPKDRFSAERLKGVDSTLKIQPAKLEDSAVYLCASSLMSSGGYNEQFFGPGTRLTVL.

CDR3 DNA: TGCGCCAGCAGCCCGGGGGATCGGCCCTACGAGCAGTACTTC. Protein product: CASSPGDRPYEQYF. The J gene is TRBJ2-7, the V gene TRBV4-3; D may be TRBD2 (6 bases). The germline V and J ends were trimmed by 4 bases and 2 bases, with 12 bases remaining between them. Germline CDR1 LGHNA, CDR2 YSLEER. The CDR3 runs 14 residues.

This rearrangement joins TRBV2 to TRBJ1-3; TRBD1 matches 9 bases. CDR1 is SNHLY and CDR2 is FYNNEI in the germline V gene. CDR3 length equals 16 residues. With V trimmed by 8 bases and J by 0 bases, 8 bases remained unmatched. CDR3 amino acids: CASGGTGLYSGNTIYF. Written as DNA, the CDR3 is TGTGCCAGCGGGGGGACAGGGCTCTACTCTGGAAACACCATATATTTT.

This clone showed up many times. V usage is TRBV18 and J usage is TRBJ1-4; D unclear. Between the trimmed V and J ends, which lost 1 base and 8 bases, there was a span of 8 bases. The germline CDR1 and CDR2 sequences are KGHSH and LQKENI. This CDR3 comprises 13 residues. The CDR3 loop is CASSPQLNEKLFF. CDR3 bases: TGTGCCAGCTCACCACAACTAAACGAAAAACTGTTTTTT.

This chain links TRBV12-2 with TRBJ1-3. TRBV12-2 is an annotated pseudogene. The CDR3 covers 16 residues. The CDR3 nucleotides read TGTGCAAGTCGCTTAGCCGACTCCCACGCTGGAAACACCATATATTTT. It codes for CASRLADSHAGNTIYF.

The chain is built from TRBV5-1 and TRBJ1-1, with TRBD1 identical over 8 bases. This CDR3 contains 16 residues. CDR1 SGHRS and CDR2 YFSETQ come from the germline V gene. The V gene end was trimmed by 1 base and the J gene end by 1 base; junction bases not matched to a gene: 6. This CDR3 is CASSLTGQGSNTEAFF. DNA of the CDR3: TGCGCCAGCAGCTTGACTGGACAGGGCTCGAACACTGAAGCTTTCTTT.